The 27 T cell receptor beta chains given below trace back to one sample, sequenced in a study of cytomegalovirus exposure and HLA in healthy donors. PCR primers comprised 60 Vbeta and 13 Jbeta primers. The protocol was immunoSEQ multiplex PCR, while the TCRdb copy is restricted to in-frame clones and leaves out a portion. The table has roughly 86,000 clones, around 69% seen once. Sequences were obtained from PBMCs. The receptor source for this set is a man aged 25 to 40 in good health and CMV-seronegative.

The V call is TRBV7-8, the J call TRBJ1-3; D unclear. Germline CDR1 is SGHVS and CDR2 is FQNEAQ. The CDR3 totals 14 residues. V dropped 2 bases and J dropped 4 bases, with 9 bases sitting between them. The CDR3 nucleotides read TGTGCCAGCAGCTTAATGTTCAGGGGAAACACCATATATTTT. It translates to CASSLMFRGNTIYF.

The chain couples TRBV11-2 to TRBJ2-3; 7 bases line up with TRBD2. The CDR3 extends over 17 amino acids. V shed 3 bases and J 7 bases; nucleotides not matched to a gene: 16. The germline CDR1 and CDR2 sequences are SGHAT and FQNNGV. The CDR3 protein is CASSLGKRGPATNTQYF. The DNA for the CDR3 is TGTGCCAGCAGCTTGGGCAAGCGGGGCCCCGCCACGAATACGCAGTATTTT.

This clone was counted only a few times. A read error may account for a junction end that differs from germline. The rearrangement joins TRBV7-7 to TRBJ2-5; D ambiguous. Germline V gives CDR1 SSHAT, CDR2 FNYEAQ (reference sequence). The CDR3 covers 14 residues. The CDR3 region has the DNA TGTGCTAGCAGCCCGGGTGGTCCTGGGGAGACCCAGTACTTC. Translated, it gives CASSPGGPGETQYF.

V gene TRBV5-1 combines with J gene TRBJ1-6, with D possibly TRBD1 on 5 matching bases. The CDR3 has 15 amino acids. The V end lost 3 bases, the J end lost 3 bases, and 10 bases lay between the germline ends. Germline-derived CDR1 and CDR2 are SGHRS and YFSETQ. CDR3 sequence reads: CASSSGQGYNSPLHF. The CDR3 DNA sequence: TGCGCCAGCAGCTCGGGTCAGGGCTATAATTCACCCCTCCACTTT.

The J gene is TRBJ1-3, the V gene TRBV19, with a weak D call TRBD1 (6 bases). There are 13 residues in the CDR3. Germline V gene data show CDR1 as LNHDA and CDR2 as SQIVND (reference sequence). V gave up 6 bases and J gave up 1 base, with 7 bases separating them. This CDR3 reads CASRGQSGNTIYF. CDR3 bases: TGTGCCAGTAGGGGACAATCTGGAAACACCATATATTTT.

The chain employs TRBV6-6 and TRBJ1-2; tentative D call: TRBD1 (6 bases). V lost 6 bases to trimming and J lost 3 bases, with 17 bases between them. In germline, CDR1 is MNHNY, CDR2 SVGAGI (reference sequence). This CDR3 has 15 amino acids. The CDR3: CASSRYRVGDYGYTF. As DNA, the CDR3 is TGTGCCAGCAGCCGATACAGGGTAGGGGACTATGGCTACACCTTC.

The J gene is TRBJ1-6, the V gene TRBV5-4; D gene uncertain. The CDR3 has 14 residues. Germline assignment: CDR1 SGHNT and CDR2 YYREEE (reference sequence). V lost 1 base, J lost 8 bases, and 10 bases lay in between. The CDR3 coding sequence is TGTGCCAGCAGCTTGAACGGGAGGGATTCACCCCTCCACTTT. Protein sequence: CASSLNGRDSPLHF.

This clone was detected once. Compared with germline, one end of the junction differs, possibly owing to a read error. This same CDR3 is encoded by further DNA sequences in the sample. CDR3 residues: CASSLDPAGGMNTGELFF. The CDR3 DNA sequence: TGTGCCAGCAGCTTAGATCCAGCGGGGGGGATGAACACCGGAGAGCTGTTTTTT. The chain is built from TRBV7-3 and TRBJ2-2, with 10 bases lining up with TRBD2. This CDR3 comprises 18 residues. The germline V gene encodes CDR1 SGHTA and CDR2 FQGTGA.

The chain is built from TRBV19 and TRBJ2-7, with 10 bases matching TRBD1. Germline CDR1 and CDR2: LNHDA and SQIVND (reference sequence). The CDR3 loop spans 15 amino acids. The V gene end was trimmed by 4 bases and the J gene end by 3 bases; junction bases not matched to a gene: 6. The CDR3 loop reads CASSTTGQGFYEQYF. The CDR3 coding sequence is TGTGCCAGTAGTACAACGGGACAGGGGTTCTACGAGCAGTACTTC.

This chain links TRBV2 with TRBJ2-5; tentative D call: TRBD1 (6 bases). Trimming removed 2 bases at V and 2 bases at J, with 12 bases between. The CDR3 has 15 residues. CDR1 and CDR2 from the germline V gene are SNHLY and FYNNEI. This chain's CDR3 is CASSETGSAQETQYF. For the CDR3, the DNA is TGTGCCAGCAGTGAAACAGGGTCCGCACAAGAGACCCAGTACTTC.

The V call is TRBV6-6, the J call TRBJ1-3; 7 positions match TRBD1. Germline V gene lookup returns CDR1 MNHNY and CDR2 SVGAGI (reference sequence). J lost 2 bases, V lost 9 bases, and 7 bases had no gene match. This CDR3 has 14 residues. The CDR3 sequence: CASRDRVAGNTIYF. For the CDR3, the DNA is TGTGCCAGTCGAGACAGGGTCGCTGGAAACACCATATATTTT.

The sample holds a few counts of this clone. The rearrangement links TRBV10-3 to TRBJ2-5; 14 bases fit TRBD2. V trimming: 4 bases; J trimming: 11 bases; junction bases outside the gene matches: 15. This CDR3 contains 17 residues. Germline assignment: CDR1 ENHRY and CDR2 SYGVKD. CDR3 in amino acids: CAISGTGTSGGGGEQYF. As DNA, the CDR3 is TGTGCCATCAGTGGGACCGGGACTAGCGGGGGTGGAGGGGAGCAGTACTTC.

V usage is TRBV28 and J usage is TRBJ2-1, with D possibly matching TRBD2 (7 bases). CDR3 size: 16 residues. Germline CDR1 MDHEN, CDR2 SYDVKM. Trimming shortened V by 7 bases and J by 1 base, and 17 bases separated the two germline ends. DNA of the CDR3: TGTGCCAGCAAAGAAGGGGGAGGGATTTCCTACAATGAGCAGTTCTTC. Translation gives CASKEGGGISYNEQFF.

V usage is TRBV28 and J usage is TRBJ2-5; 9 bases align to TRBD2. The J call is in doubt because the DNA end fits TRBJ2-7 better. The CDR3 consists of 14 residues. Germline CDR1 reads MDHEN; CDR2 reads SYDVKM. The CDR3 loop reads CASRWTSESYEQYF. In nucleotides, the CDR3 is TGTGCCAGCAGGTGGACTAGCGAAAGCTACGAGCAGTACTTC.

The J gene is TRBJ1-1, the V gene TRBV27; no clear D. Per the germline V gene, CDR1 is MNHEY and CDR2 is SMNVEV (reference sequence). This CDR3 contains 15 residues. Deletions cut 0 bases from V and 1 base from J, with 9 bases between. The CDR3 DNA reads TGTGCCAGCAGTTTATCTACGGTTAGGAACACTGAAGCTTTCTTT. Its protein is CASSLSTVRNTEAFF.

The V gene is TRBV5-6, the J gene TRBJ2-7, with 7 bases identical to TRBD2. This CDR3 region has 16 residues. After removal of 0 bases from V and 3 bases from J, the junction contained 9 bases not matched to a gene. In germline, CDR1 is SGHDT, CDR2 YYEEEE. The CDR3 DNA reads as TGTGCCAGCAGCTTGGGTCGACTAGCAGTCCTCTACGAGCAGTACTTC. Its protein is CASSLGRLAVLYEQYF.

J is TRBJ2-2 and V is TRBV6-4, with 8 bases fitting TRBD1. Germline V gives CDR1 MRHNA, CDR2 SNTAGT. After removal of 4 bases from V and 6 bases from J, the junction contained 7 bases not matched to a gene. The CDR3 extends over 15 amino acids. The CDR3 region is CASSAKSTGAGELFF. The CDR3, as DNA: TGTGCCAGCAGTGCCAAGTCGACAGGGGCCGGGGAGCTGTTTTTT.

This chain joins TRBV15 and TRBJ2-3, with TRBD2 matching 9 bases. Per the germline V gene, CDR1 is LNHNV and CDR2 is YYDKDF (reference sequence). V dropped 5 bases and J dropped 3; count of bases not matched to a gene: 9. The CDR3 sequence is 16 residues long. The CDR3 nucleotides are TGTGCCACCAGCGACCCAGCGGGGGGCGTGACAGATACGCAGTATTTT. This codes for CATSDPAGGVTDTQYF.

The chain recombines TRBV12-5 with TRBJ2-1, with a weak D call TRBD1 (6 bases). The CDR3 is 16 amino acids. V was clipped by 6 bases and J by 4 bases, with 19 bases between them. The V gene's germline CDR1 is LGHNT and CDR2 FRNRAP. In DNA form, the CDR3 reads TGTGCTAGTGGGGACAGAACTGCTGTGCAGTACAATGAGCAGTTCTTC. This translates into CASGDRTAVQYNEQFF. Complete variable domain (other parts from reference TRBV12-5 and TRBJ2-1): DARVTQTPRHKVTEMGQEVTMRCQPILGHNTVFWYRQTMMQGLELLAYFRNRAPLDDSGMPKDRFSAEMPDATLATLKIQPSEPRDSAVYFCASGDRTAVQYNEQFFGPGTRLTVL.

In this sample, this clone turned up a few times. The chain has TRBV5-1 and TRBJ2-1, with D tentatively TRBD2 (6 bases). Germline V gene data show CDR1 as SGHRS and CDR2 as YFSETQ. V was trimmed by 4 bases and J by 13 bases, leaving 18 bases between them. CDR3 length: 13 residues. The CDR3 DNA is TGCGCCAGCAGCAGAAGCAGCGGGTCTGGTCAGTTCTTC. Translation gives CASSRSSGSGQFF.

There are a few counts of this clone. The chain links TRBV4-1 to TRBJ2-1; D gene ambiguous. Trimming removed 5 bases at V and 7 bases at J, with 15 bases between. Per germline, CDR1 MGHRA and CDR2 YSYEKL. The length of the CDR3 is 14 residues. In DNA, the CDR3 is TGCGCCAGCAGCAAAGGGTCGGGTCGTAATGAGCAGTTCTTC. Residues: CASSKGSGRNEQFF.

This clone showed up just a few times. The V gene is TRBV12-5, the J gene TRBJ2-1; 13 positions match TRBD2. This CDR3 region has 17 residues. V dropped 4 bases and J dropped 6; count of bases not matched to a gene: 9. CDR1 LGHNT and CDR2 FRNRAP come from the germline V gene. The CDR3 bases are TGTGCTAGTGGTTCAAAACTAGCGGGAGGGCCTGGCAATGAGCAGTTCTTC. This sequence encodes CASGSKLAGGPGNEQFF.

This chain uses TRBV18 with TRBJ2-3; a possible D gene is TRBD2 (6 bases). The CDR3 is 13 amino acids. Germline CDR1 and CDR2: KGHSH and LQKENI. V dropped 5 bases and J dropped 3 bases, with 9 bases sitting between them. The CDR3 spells CASSTRETDTQYF. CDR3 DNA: TGTGCCAGCTCAACACGGGAGACAGATACGCAGTATTTT.

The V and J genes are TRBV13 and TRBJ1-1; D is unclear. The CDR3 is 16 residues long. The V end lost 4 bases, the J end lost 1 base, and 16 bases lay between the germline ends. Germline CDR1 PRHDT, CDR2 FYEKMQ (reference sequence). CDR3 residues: CASSSPVVPGNTEAFF. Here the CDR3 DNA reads TGTGCCAGCAGCTCCCCCGTGGTACCGGGGAACACTGAAGCTTTCTTT.

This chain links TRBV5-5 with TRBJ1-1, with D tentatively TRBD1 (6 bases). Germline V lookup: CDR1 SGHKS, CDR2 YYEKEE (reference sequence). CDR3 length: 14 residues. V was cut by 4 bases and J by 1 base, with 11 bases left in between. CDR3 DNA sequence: TGTGCCAGCAGCCCACAAGGGGGGAACACTGAAGCTTTCTTT. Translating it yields CASSPQGGNTEAFF.

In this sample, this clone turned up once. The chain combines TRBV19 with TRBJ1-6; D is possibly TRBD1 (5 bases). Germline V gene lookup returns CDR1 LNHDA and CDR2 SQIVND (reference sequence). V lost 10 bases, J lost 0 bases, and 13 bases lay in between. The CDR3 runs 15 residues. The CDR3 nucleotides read TGTGCCACACAGGAGATAAGCTCCTATAATTCACCCCTCCACTTT. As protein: CATQEISSYNSPLHF.

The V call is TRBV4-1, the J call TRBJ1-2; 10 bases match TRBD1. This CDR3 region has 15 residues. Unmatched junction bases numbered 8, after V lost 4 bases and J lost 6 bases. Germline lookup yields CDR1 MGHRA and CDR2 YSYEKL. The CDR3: CASSREGTGDNGYTF. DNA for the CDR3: TGCGCCAGCAGCCGGGAAGGGACAGGGGATAATGGCTACACCTTC.